What follows are 20 T cell receptor beta chains derived from one specimen sequenced in a study of cytomegalovirus exposure and HLA in healthy donors. Primers included in the PCR were 60 Vbeta and 13 Jbeta primers. Data came from immunoSEQ multiplex PCR; TCRdb stores just in-frame clones and leaves some out. Recorded for this sample: almost 45,000 clones. Sequenced material: PBMCs. The receptors derive from a male donor in good health and CMV-seronegative.

V usage is TRBV12-5 and J usage is TRBJ2-7; D is perhaps TRBD2 (6 bases). Germline-derived CDR1 and CDR2 are LGHNT and FRNRAP. Trimming stripped 0 bases from V and 3 bases from J, with 12 bases between. The CDR3 is 15 amino acids. The CDR3 nucleotides are TGTGCTAGTGGTTTGGTACGTGCTAGCGACTACGAGCAGTACTTC. Its translation: CASGLVRASDYEQYF.

The chain has TRBV5-5 and TRBJ2-7; maybe TRBD2 (6 bases). The CDR3 extends over 15 amino acids. Germline V gene lookup returns CDR1 SGHKS and CDR2 YYEKEE (reference sequence). The germline V and J ends were trimmed by 4 bases and 4 bases, with 18 bases remaining between them. Here the CDR3 reads CASSGGDGNVYEQYF. CDR3 sequence (DNA): TGTGCCAGCAGCGGCGGGGACGGAAACGTGTACGAGCAGTACTTC.

The V and J genes are TRBV29-1 and TRBJ2-5, with a possible D match to TRBD1 (5 bases). This CDR3 region has 12 residues. Looked up from germline, CDR1 is SQVTM and CDR2 is ANQGSEA. V lost 4 bases and J lost 1, with 7 bases in between. This chain's CDR3 is CSVGRGQETQYF. DNA of the CDR3: TGCAGCGTTGGTAGGGGCCAAGAGACCCAGTACTTC.

The gene calls are TRBV13 and TRBJ2-1; 9 nucleotides agree with TRBD2. After removal of 8 bases from V and 5 bases from J, the junction contained 10 bases not matched to a gene. From germline, CDR1 is PRHDT and CDR2 FYEKMQ (reference sequence). The CDR3 is 15 amino acids. The CDR3 is CASSSPASGNNEQFF. The CDR3 nucleotides are TGTGCCAGCTCTTCCCCGGCTAGCGGGAACAATGAGCAGTTCTTC.

The CDR3 sequence is CASSLRTSTYEQYF. The CDR3 nucleotides read TGTGCCAGCAGCTTAAGGACATCAACCTACGAGCAGTACTTC. This chain joins TRBV7-6 and TRBJ2-7; tentative D call: TRBD1 (5 bases). Trimming cost V 2 bases and J 2 bases, with 10 bases left between them. Germline V gene sequence: CDR1 SGHVS, CDR2 FNYEAQ. The CDR3 loop spans 14 amino acids. Combining the CDR3 with reference TRBV7-6 and TRBJ2-7 gives the whole variable domain GAGVSQSPRYKVTKRGQDVALRCDPISGHVSLYWYRQALGQGPEFLTYFNYEAQQDKSGLPNDRFSAERPEGSISTLTIQRTEQRDSAMYRCASSLRTSTYEQYFGPGTRLTVT.

The rearrangement joins TRBV6-1 to TRBJ2-1, with 13 bases identical to TRBD2. This CDR3 region has 14 residues. With 6 bases clipped from V and 9 bases from J, the junction kept 5 bases outside the gene matches. CDR1 MNHNS and CDR2 SASEGT come from the germline V gene. The CDR3 DNA reads as TGTGCCAGCAGCCCCGGGACTAGCGGGACTGAGCAGTTCTTC. This sequence encodes CASSPGTSGTEQFF.

This chain connects TRBV7-9 to TRBJ1-3; 7 bases align to TRBD1. This CDR3 is 15 amino acids long. CDR1 is SEHNR and CDR2 is FQNEAQ in the germline V gene (reference sequence). Germline trimming cut 3 bases from V and 3 bases from J; bases unmatched to any gene: 5. For the CDR3, the DNA is TGTGCCAGCAGCTTGAGGGGGCAAGGTGGAAACACCATATATTTT. Translation: CASSLRGQGGNTIYF.

The chain has TRBV7-3 and TRBJ2-5; tentatively, D is TRBD1 (6 bases). This CDR3 contains 16 residues. The germline gives CDR1 SGHTA, CDR2 FQGTGA. The ends were cut back, 0 bases at V and 3 bases at J, with 14 bases in the middle. The CDR3 protein is CASSLTPGAPKETQYF. CDR3 in DNA: TGTGCCAGCAGCTTAACGCCAGGGGCCCCCAAAGAGACCCAGTACTTC. Filled out from reference TRBV7-3 and TRBJ2-5, the complete variable domain reads GAGVSQTPSNKVTEKGKYVELRCDPISGHTALYWYRQSLGQGPEFLIYFQGTGAADDSGLPNDRFFAVRPEGSVSTLKIQRTERGDSAVYLCASSLTPGAPKETQYFGPGTRLLVL.

This chain joins TRBV18 and TRBJ1-1; a weak D match, TRBD1 (6 bases). The CDR3 runs to 15 residues. V lost 3 bases, J lost 3 bases, and 14 bases lay in between. Germline CDR1 and CDR2: KGHSH and LQKENI. CDR3 DNA: TGTGCCAGCTCACCCAACAGGGCTCGTGACACTGAAGCTTTCTTT. Its protein product is CASSPNRARDTEAFF.

The chain couples TRBV15 to TRBJ2-7; a possible D gene is TRBD2 (6 bases). Per the germline V gene, CDR1 is LNHNV and CDR2 is YYDKDF (reference sequence). The germline V and J ends were trimmed by 4 bases and 0 bases, with 13 bases remaining between them. The CDR3 length is 15 residues. CDR3 bases: TGTGCCACCAGCAAGGTAGCGGCCCCCTCCTACGAGCAGTACTTC. Residues: CATSKVAAPSYEQYF.

The chain employs TRBV30 and TRBJ2-7; D is perhaps TRBD1 (6 bases). Trimming shortened V by 3 bases and J by 2 bases, and 11 bases separated the two germline ends. The CDR3 length is 13 residues. Germline assignment: CDR1 GTSNPN and CDR2 SVGIG (reference sequence). CDR3 residues: CAWRGDITYEQYF. The DNA for the CDR3 is TGTGCCTGGAGAGGGGACATCACCTACGAGCAGTACTTC.

The rearrangement links TRBV2 to TRBJ2-7, with 10 bases lining up with TRBD1. The CDR3 extends over 12 amino acids. Germline values: CDR1 SNHLY, CDR2 FYNNEI. J gave up 3 bases and V 8 bases, and 1 base lay outside the gene matches. The CDR3 loop is CASRDRGYEQYF. In DNA form, the CDR3 reads TGTGCCAGCCGGGACAGGGGCTACGAGCAGTACTTC.

This chain joins TRBV28 and TRBJ1-4; D is undetermined. The V and J ends lost 5 bases and 5 bases respectively, with 12 bases between them. This CDR3 comprises 14 residues. Germline CDR1 reads MDHEN; CDR2 reads SYDVKM. The CDR3 DNA reads TGTGCCAGCAGTCAGTCACAGCGGAATGAAAAACTGTTTTTT. Protein: CASSQSQRNEKLFF.

The chain combines TRBV7-9 with TRBJ2-5, with 7 bases aligning to TRBD2. This CDR3 contains 15 residues. In germline, CDR1 is SEHNR, CDR2 FQNEAQ (reference sequence). V lost 3 bases and J lost 7; bases outside the gene matches: 11. The CDR3: CASSFPGLGFGTQYF. In DNA form, the CDR3 reads TGTGCCAGCAGCTTTCCAGGACTAGGCTTTGGGACCCAGTACTTC.

This chain connects TRBV28 to TRBJ2-5, with 7 positions matching TRBD2. This CDR3 is 12 amino acids long. The ends lost 7 bases at V and 5 bases at J; junction bases unmatched: 4. The germline gives CDR1 MDHEN, CDR2 SYDVKM. For the CDR3, the DNA is TGTGCCAGCACTAGCGGTAGGGAGACCCAGTACTTC. This encodes CASTSGRETQYF.

The J gene is TRBJ1-2, the V gene TRBV7-8, with a weak D call TRBD1 (6 bases). CDR1 and CDR2 from the germline V gene are SGHVS and FQNEAQ. Trimming left V 5 bases short and J 4 bases short, with 14 bases between. There are 14 residues in the CDR3. CDR3 bases: TGTGCCAGCAGCGCAGGCAGGGGCCCCTATGGCTACACCTTC. Residues: CASSAGRGPYGYTF.

The V and J genes are TRBV7-3 and TRBJ1-2, with 10 bases fitting TRBD1. V lost 5 bases and J lost 5; bases outside the gene matches: 11. Germline assignment: CDR1 SGHTA and CDR2 FQGTGA. The CDR3 runs 16 residues. Here the CDR3 reads CASSRTPGQGIYGYTF. CDR3 in DNA: TGTGCCAGCAGCCGGACACCGGGACAGGGGATTTATGGCTACACCTTC.

This sequence joins TRBV13 and TRBJ2-7, with TRBD1 matching over 10 bases. This CDR3 spans 14 amino acids. Germline V gene sequence: CDR1 PRHDT, CDR2 FYEKMQ (reference sequence). The ends lost 3 bases at V and 5 bases at J; junction bases unmatched: 4. The CDR3 is CASSLGTGDDEQYF. CDR3 coding DNA: TGTGCCAGCAGCTTGGGGACAGGGGACGACGAGCAGTACTTC.

The chain's CDR3 is CASSGGLAFQETQYF. In DNA form, the CDR3 reads TGTGCCAGCAGCGGGGGACTAGCGTTCCAAGAGACCCAGTACTTC. This sequence joins TRBV7-6 and TRBJ2-5; 10 bases agree with TRBD2. The V gene's germline CDR1 is SGHVS and CDR2 FNYEAQ. There are 15 residues in the CDR3. V lost 5 bases to trimming and J lost 1 base; unmatched junction nucleotides: 4.

The genes are TRBV18 and TRBJ1-1; TRBD1 matches at 7 bases. J was trimmed by 7 bases and V by 2 bases; bases with no gene match: 7. CDR1 and CDR2 from the germline V gene are KGHSH and LQKENI. The CDR3 contains 14 residues. The CDR3 sequence: CASSPGQEIVEAFF. The CDR3 nucleotides read TGTGCCAGCTCACCAGGACAGGAAATTGTTGAAGCTTTCTTT.